A single sample gave rise to the 14 T cell receptor beta chains below, sequenced in a study of OX40 agonist ivuxolimab in advanced cancers. Library preparation employed the immunoSEQ multiplex PCR assay. TCRdb provides this immuneACCESS table in a form limited to in-frame rearrangements. Some clones are lacking; in checked studies, under half of them reflect an unresolved V gene, and why the rest are absent is not known. This sample holds 35,000 to 50,000 clones; about 93% were observed only once. The ten largest clones represent less than 25% of the sample. This specimen consisted of CD4+ or CD8+ T cells sorted from blood, obtained in a trial of the OX40 agonist ivuxolimab. These receptors were obtained from an adult with an advanced solid tumor such as melanoma, head and neck, liver or kidney cancer.

The chain combines TRBV7-2 with TRBJ2-2; D is unclear. The ends were cut back, 2 bases at V and 7 bases at J, with 11 bases in the middle. The CDR3 loop spans 14 amino acids. Germline V gene lookup returns CDR1 SGHTA and CDR2 FQGNSA. This CDR3 reads CASSLIKRDGELFF. The CDR3 region has the DNA TGTGCCAGCAGCTTAATAAAACGAGACGGGGAGCTGTTTTTT.

The chain uses TRBV19 and TRBJ1-4; 9 bases agree with TRBD1. Germline V CDR1 and CDR2: LNHDA, SQIVND (reference sequence). The CDR3 has 14 residues. V was pared by 4 bases and J by 4 bases, with 1 base of the junction left unmatched. This CDR3 is CASSRQGDNEKLFF. CDR3 nucleotides: TGTGCCAGTAGTAGACAGGGGGATAATGAAAAACTGTTTTTT. The whole variable domain, remainder taken from reference TRBV19 and TRBJ1-4, is DGGITQSPKYLFRKEGQNVTLSCEQNLNHDAMYWYRQDPGQGLRLIYYSQIVNDFQKGDIAEGYSVSREKKESFPLTVTSAQKNPTAFYLCASSRQGDNEKLFFGSGTQLSVL.

This sequence joins TRBV28 and TRBJ2-1; D gene ambiguous. Germline values: CDR1 MDHEN, CDR2 SYDVKM. Trimming pared 2 bases from V and 5 bases from J, leaving 19 bases between. The CDR3 runs to 17 residues. The chain's CDR3 is CASSLNPSERRDNEQFF. CDR3 coding DNA: TGTGCCAGCAGTTTAAACCCCAGTGAGAGGCGAGACAATGAGCAGTTCTTC.

The CDR3 coding sequence is TGTGCCAGCAGCTTAAATCAGGGAACCGGGGAGCTGTTTTTT. As protein: CASSLNQGTGELFF. The J gene is TRBJ2-2, the V gene TRBV7-3; a possible D gene is TRBD1 (5 bases). The CDR3 has 14 residues. Germline lookup yields CDR1 SGHTA and CDR2 FQGTGA. Trimming stripped 1 base from V and 5 bases from J, with 8 bases between. The whole variable domain, remainder taken from reference TRBV7-3 and TRBJ2-2, is GAGVSQTPSNKVTEKGKYVELRCDPISGHTALYWYRQSLGQGPEFLIYFQGTGAADDSGLPNDRFFAVRPEGSVSTLKIQRTERGDSAVYLCASSLNQGTGELFFGEGSRLTVL.

The chain links TRBV28 to TRBJ1-1; the D gene is possibly TRBD1 (6 bases). The V and J ends lost 10 bases and 0 bases respectively, with 12 bases between them. From germline, CDR1 is MDHEN and CDR2 SYDVKM. The CDR3 is 13 residues long. CDR3 DNA: TGTGCCATACGGGACACCTTGAACACTGAAGCTTTCTTT. Translating gives CAIRDTLNTEAFF.

In this sample, this clone turned up once. The V gene is TRBV2, the J gene TRBJ2-5, with 10 bases identical to TRBD2. The length of the CDR3 is 13 residues. Germline V gives CDR1 SNHLY, CDR2 FYNNEI. Unmatched junction bases numbered 2, after V lost 9 bases and J lost 1 base. CDR3 sequence reads: CASKREGQETQYF. CDR3 nucleotides: TGTGCCAGTAAGCGGGAGGGCCAAGAGACCCAGTACTTC.

J is TRBJ1-5 and V is TRBV6-4; 10 bases are a match to TRBD1. V lost 6 bases and J lost 5; bases outside the gene matches: 7. Germline V CDR1 and CDR2: MRHNA, SNTAGT. CDR3 length: 15 residues. The CDR3 protein is CASSPGTGAHQPQHF. The CDR3 region has the DNA TGTGCCAGCAGCCCCGGGACAGGGGCCCATCAGCCCCAGCATTTT.

J is TRBJ2-7 and V is TRBV29-1; D ambiguous. The CDR3 runs to 11 residues. V lost 6 bases and J 4 bases, leaving 10 bases between the germline ends. Germline V lookup: CDR1 SQVTM, CDR2 ANQGSEA. The CDR3 nucleotides are TGCAGCGTCGGTGACCCATACGAGCAGTACTTC. The encoded protein is CSVGDPYEQYF.

This chain links TRBV5-6 with TRBJ1-5, with TRBD1 identical over 7 bases. CDR3 length: 15 residues. Germline CDR1 SGHDT, CDR2 YYEEEE. Trimming took 3 bases from V and 6 from J; bases not matched to a gene: 9. This chain's CDR3 is CASSWGGQFFQPQHF. The CDR3 DNA follows: TGTGCCAGCAGCTGGGGGGGACAGTTCTTTCAGCCCCAGCATTTT.

The chain combines TRBV18 with TRBJ2-4; weak D call: TRBD2 (5 bases). Trimming pared 3 bases from V and 9 bases from J, leaving 15 bases between. Germline V gene sequence: CDR1 KGHSH, CDR2 LQKENI. The CDR3 covers 14 residues. This CDR3 reads CASSPEGGYAIQYF. CDR3 bases: TGTGCCAGCTCACCGGAAGGAGGTTACGCCATTCAGTACTTC.

The chain uses TRBV6-4 and TRBJ1-3; a weak D match, TRBD1 (6 bases). Trimming stripped 6 bases from V and 1 base from J, with 13 bases between. The CDR3 consists of 15 residues. Looked up from germline, CDR1 is MRHNA and CDR2 is SNTAGT. The CDR3, as DNA: TGTGCCAGCAGACCCGGACAGTCATCTGGAAACACCATATATTTT. This translates into CASRPGQSSGNTIYF.

V usage is TRBV2 and J usage is TRBJ1-2, with 7 bases lining up with TRBD1. Germline loops: CDR1 SNHLY, CDR2 FYNNEI. This CDR3 is built from 15 residues. Trimming at V came to 0 bases and at J to 6 bases, leaving 7 bases not matched to a gene. CDR3 protein: CASSEAPGQIDGYTF. As DNA, the CDR3 is TGTGCCAGCAGTGAAGCCCCGGGACAGATAGATGGCTACACCTTC.

The rearrangement joins TRBV4-1 to TRBJ2-5, with unresolved D. V was cut by 4 bases and J by 4 bases, with 10 bases left in between. The germline V gene encodes CDR1 MGHRA and CDR2 YSYEKL. The CDR3 has 13 amino acids. CDR3 bases: TGCGCCAGCAGCCCCGGGCCAGTAGAGACCCAGTACTTC. Translated, it gives CASSPGPVETQYF.

The chain carries TRBV27 and TRBJ2-7; possibly TRBD1 for D (5 bases). The germline CDR1 and CDR2 sequences are MNHEY and SMNVEV (reference sequence). The CDR3 extends over 14 amino acids. The V gene lost 5 bases and the J gene lost 1 base, with 12 bases spanning the gap. The CDR3, as DNA: TGTGCCAGCAGTAGGCAGGGCCTATCCTACGAGCAGTACTTC. Encoded protein: CASSRQGLSYEQYF.